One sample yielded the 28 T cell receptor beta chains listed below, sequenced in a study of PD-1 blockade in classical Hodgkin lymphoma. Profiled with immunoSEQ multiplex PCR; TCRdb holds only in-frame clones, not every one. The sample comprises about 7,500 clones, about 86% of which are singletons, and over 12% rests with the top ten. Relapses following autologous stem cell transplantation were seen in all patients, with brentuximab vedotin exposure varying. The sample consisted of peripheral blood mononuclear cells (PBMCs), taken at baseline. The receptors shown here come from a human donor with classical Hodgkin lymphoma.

The CDR3 region is CASSLADRVATGELFF. DNA of the CDR3: TGTGCCAGCAGTTTAGCTGACAGGGTGGCCACCGGGGAGCTGTTTTTT. The chain is built from TRBV27 and TRBJ2-2; 7 nucleotides line up with TRBD1. Germline V gene lookup returns CDR1 MNHEY and CDR2 SMNVEV (reference sequence). The CDR3 spans 16 residues. V dropped 2 bases and J dropped 4; count of bases not matched to a gene: 7.

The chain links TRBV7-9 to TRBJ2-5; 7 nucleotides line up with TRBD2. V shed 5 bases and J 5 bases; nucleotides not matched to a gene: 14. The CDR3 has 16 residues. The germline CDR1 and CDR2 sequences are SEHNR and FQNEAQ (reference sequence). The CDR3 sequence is CASSERVAGPRETQYF. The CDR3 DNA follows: TGTGCCAGCAGCGAAAGGGTAGCGGGTCCTCGGGAGACCCAGTACTTC.

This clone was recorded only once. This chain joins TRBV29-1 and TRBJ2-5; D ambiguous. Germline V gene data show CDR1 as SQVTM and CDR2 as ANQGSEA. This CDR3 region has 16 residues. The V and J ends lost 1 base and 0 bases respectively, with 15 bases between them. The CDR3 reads CSVEGAYAPHQETQYF. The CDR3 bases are TGCAGCGTTGAAGGCGCCTATGCACCGCACCAAGAGACCCAGTACTTC.

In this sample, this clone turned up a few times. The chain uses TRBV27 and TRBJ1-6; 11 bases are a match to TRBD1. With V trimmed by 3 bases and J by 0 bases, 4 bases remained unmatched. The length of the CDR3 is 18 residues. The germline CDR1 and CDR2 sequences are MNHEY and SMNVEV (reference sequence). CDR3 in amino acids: CASSFGQGARSYNSPLHF. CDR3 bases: TGTGCCAGCAGTTTTGGACAGGGGGCGCGCTCCTATAATTCACCCCTCCACTTT.

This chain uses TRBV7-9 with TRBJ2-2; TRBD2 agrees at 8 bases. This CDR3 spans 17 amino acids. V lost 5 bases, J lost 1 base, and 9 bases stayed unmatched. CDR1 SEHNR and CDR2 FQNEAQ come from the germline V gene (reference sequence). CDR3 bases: TGTGCCAGCAGCGCAGCGGTAGCGGGGCTGAACACCGGGGAGCTGTTTTTT. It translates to CASSAAVAGLNTGELFF.

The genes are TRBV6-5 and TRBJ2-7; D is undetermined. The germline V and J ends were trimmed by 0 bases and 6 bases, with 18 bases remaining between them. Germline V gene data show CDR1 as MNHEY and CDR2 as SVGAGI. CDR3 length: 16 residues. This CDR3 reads CASSYSPPPRYGEQYF. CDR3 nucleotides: TGTGCCAGCAGTTACTCGCCTCCCCCTAGATATGGCGAGCAGTACTTC.

DNA for the CDR3: TGTGCCAGCTCACCAACCACTTTCAGCGGGAGTATAAATGAGCAGTTCTTC. Translating it yields CASSPTTFSGSINEQFF. The chain uses TRBV18 and TRBJ2-1; 8 bases line up with TRBD2. The CDR3 loop spans 17 amino acids. Germline CDR1 is KGHSH and CDR2 is LQKENI. V shed 2 bases and J 7 bases; nucleotides not matched to a gene: 13. Based on the CDR3 plus reference TRBV18 and TRBJ2-1, the full variable domain is NAGVMQNPRHLVRRRGQEARLRCSPMKGHSHVYWYRQLPEEGLKFMVYLQKENIIDESGMPKERFSAEFPKEGPSILRIQQVVRGDSAAYFCASSPTTFSGSINEQFFGPGTRLTVL.

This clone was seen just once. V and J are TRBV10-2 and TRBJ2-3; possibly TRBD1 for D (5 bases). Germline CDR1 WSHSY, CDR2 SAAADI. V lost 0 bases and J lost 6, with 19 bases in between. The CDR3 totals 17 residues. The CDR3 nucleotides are TGCGCCAGCAGTGAGTCGGGGCACGGGTCCTTTACGGATACGCAGTATTTT. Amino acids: CASSESGHGSFTDTQYF.

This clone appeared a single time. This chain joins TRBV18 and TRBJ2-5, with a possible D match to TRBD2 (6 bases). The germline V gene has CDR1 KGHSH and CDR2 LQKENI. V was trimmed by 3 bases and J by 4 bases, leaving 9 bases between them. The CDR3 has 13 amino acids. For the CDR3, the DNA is TGTGCCAGCTCACCCGGAGGGGCAGAGACCCAGTACTTC. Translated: CASSPGGAETQYF.

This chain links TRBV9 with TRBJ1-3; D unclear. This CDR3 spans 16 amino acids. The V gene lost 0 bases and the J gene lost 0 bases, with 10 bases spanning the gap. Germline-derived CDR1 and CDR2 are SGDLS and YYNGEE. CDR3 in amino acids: CASSVAALDSGNTIYF. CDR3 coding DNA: TGTGCCAGCAGCGTAGCGGCCCTCGACTCTGGAAACACCATATATTTT.

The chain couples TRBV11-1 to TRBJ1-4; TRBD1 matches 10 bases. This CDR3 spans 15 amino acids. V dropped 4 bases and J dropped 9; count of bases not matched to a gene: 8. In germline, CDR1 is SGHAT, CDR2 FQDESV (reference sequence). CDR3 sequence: CASSSTTGGEKKLFF. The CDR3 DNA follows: TGTGCCAGCAGCTCTACGACAGGGGGCGAAAAAAAACTGTTTTTT. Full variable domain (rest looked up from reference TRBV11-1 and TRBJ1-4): EAEVAQSPRYKITEKSQAVAFWCDPISGHATLYWYRQILGQGPELLVQFQDESVVDDSQLPKDRFSAERLKGVDSTLKIQPAELGDSAMYLCASSSTTGGEKKLFFGSGTQLSVL.

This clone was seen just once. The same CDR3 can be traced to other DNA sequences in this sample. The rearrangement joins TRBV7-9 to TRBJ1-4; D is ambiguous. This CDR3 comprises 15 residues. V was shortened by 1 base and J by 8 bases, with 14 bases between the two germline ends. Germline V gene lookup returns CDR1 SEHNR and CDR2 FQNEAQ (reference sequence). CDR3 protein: CASSLEGPLGEKLFF. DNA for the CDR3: TGTGCCAGCAGCTTAGAAGGACCCTTAGGCGAAAAACTGTTTTTT.

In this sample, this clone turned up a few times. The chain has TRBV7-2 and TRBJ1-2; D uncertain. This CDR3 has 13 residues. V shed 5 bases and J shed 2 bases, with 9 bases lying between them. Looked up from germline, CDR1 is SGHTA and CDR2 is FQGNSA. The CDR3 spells CASSALINYGYTF. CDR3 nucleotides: TGTGCCAGCAGCGCCCTCATAAACTATGGCTACACCTTC.

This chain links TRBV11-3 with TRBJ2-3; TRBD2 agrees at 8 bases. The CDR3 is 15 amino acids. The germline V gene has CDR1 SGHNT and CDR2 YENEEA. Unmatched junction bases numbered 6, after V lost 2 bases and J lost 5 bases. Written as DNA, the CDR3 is TGTGCCAGCAGCTTAAGCGGGAGAAGAATAGATACGCAGTATTTT. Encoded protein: CASSLSGRRIDTQYF.

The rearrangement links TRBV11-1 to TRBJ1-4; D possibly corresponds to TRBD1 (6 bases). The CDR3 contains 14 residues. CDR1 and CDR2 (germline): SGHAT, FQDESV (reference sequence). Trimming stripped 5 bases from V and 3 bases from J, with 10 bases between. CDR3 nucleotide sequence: TGTGCCAGCAGCCCAGGGGTCCCTAATGAAAAACTGTTTTTT. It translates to CASSPGVPNEKLFF.

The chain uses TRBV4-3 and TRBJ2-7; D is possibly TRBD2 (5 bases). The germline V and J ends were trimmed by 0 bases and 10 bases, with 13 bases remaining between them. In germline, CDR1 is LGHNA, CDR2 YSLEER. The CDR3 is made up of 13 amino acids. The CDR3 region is CASSQEDFPGQYF. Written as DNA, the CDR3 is TGCGCCAGCAGCCAAGAGGACTTTCCGGGACAGTACTTC.

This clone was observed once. Here the CDR3 reads CASAGYGELFF. DNA for the CDR3: TGTGCCAGCGCGGGTTACGGGGAGCTGTTTTTT. This chain joins TRBV2 and TRBJ2-2; D may be TRBD2 (5 bases). CDR3 size: 11 residues. Germline lookup yields CDR1 SNHLY and CDR2 FYNNEI. V shed 8 bases and J shed 7 bases, with 8 bases lying between them.

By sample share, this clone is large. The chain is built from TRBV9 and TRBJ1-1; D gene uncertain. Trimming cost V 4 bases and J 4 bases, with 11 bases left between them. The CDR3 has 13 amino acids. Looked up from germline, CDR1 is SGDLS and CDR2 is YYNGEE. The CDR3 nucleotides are TGTGCCAGCAGCACGGACGTGGGCACTGAAGCTTTCTTT. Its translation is CASSTDVGTEAFF.

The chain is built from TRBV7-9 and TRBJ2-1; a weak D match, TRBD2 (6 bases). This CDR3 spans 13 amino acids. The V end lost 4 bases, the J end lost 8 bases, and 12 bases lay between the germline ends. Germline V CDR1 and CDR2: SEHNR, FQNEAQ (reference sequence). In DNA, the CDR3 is TGTGCCAGCAGCTCGGGACTGTGGGATGAGCAGTTCTTC. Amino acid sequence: CASSSGLWDEQFF.

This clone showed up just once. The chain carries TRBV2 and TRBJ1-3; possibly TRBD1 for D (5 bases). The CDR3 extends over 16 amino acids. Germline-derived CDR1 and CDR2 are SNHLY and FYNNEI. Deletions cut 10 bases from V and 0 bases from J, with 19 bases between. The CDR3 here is CATDRDQLSSGNTIYF. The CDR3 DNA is TGTGCCACCGACCGGGACCAGCTTAGCTCTGGAAACACCATATATTTT.

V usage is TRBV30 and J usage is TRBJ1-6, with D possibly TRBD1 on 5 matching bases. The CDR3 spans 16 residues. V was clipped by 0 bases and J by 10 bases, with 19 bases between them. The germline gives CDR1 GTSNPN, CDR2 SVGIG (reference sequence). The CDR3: CAWSVAGSGFGSPLHF. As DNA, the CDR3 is TGTGCCTGGAGTGTAGCGGGCTCAGGGTTTGGCTCACCCCTCCACTTT. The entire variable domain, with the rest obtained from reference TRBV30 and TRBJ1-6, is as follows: SQTIHQWPATLVQPVGSPLSLECTVEGTSNPNLYWYRQAAGRGLQLLFYSVGIGQISSEVPQNLSASRPQDRQFILSSKKLLLSDSGFYLCAWSVAGSGFGSPLHFGNGTRLTVT.

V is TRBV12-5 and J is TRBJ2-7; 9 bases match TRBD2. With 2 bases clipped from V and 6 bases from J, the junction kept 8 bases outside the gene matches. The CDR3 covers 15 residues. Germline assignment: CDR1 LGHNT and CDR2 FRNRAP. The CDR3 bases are TGTGCTAGTGGTTTGCATACCGGGACTAGCCGCGAGCAGTACTTC. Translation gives CASGLHTGTSREQYF.

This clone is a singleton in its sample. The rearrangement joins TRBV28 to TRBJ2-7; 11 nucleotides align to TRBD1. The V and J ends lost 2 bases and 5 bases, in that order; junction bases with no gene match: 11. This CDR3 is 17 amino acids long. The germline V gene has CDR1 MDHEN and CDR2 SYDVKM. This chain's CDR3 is CASSLPLGQGARHEQYF. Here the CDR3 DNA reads TGTGCCAGCAGTTTACCCCTTGGACAGGGGGCACGACACGAGCAGTACTTC.

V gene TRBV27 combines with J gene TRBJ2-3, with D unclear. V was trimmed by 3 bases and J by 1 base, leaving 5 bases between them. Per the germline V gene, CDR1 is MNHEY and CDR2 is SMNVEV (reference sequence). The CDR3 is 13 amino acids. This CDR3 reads CASSLTGTDTQYF. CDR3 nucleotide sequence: TGTGCCAGCAGTTTGACTGGCACAGATACGCAGTATTTT.

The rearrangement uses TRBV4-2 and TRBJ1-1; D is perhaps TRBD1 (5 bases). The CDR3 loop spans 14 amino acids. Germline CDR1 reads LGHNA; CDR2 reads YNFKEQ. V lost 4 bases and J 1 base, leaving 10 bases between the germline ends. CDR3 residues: CASSPPGPNTEAFF. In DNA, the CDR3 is TGTGCCAGCAGCCCGCCGGGGCCGAACACTGAAGCTTTCTTT.

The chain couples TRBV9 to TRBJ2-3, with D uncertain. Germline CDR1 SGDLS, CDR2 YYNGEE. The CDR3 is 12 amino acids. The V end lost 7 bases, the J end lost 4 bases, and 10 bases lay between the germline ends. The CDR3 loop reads CASAPISDTQYF. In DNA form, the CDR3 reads TGTGCCAGCGCCCCCATTTCAGATACGCAGTATTTT.

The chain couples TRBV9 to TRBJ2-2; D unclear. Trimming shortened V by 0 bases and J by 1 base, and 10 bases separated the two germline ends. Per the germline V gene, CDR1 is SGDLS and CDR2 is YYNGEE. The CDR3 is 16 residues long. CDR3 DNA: TGTGCCAGCAGCGTAGCCCAGAGCGTGAACACCGGGGAGCTGTTTTTT. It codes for CASSVAQSVNTGELFF.

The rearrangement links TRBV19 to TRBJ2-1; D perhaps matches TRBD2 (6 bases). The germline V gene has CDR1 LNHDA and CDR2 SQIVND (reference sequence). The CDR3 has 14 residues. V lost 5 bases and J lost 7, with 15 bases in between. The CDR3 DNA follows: TGTGCCAGTAGTGATCCGGGAGTCGGAAATGAGCAGTTCTTC. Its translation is CASSDPGVGNEQFF. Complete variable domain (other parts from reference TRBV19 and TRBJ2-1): DGGITQSPKYLFRKEGQNVTLSCEQNLNHDAMYWYRQDPGQGLRLIYYSQIVNDFQKGDIAEGYSVSREKKESFPLTVTSAQKNPTAFYLCASSDPGVGNEQFFGPGTRLTVL.